The table lists the clone carrying this TCR beta chain with many counts. Antigen unknown. This sample is drawn from a study of molecular identifiers for immune sequencing clone quantification. Points from the study as a whole: Shared barcodes on identical TCR molecules could underestimate the sizes of highly expanded clones. Whereas naive cells kept under 1% of molecules in clones above 20 RNA copies, such clones held over 98% in effectors.

From the PCR reads, TCRdb called clonotypes with MiXCR, one entry per CDR3 protein. In the table there are about 640,000 distinct CDR3 sequences, about 20% of which are singletons. Sorting was used to obtain naive CD8 T cells (CD8+CD4-CCR7+CD45RA+). The CDR3 covers 17 residues. The V gene lost 6 bases and the J gene lost 2 bases, with 21 bases spanning the gap. Germline values: CDR1 MNHEY, CDR2 SMNVEV (reference sequence). Sequences were obtained from naive CD8+ T cells from blood, with Jurkat cell RNA spiked in. Subset: FACS-sorted CD8+CD4-CCR7+CD45RA+ naive T cells. This rearrangement joins TRBV27 to TRBJ2-3; the D gene is possibly TRBD1 (6 bases). The receptor was derived from a human donor in good health. Some libraries in this study had Jurkat cell RNA spiked in. The CDR3 nucleotides read TGTGCCAGCAGCTCACCGGTGGGGGCAGGGCCCACAGATACGCAGTATTTT. It encodes CASSSPVGAGPTDTQYF.